These 19 T cell receptor beta chains were sequenced from one sample in a study of blood T cell repertoires in COVID-19. The assay was immunoSEQ multiplex PCR, and TCRdb's table has in-frame clones only and misses some. The sample carries about 130,000 clones, 70% to 85% recorded once. Sequencing used peripheral blood. The receptors derive from an older woman with acute or convalescent COVID-19.

CDR3 residues: CASSLGQGEYEQYF. The DNA of the CDR3 is TGTGCCAGCAGCCTAGGACAGGGCGAGTACGAGCAGTACTTC. The rearrangement links TRBV7-3 to TRBJ2-7; 8 bases line up with TRBD1. Trimming at V came to 5 bases and at J to 4 bases, leaving 7 bases not matched to a gene. This CDR3 comprises 14 residues. Per germline, CDR1 SGHTA and CDR2 FQGTGA.

This chain links TRBV3-1 (or the pseudogene TRBV3-2) with TRBJ1-1; a possible D gene is TRBD1 (5 bases). CDR1 and CDR2 from the germline V gene are LGHDT and YNNKEL (reference sequence). This CDR3 has 12 residues. Trimming left V 7 bases short and J 4 bases short, with 10 bases between. The CDR3 sequence: CASTGDATEAFF. CDR3 nucleotide sequence: TGTGCCAGCACGGGGGACGCCACTGAAGCTTTCTTT.

This clone occurred a few times. V gene TRBV18 combines with J gene TRBJ1-4; possible D gene TRBD1, 5 bases. This CDR3 spans 14 amino acids. The germline V gene has CDR1 KGHSH and CDR2 LQKENI. Deletions cut 6 bases from V and 11 bases from J, with 19 bases between. Here the CDR3 DNA reads TGTGCCAGCTCCAGCGGCGGGGGTGAAGGGAAACTGTTTTTT. The encoded protein is CASSSGGGEGKLFF.

This clone came up once. This chain uses TRBV6-6 with TRBJ1-4, with TRBD1 as a possible D gene (6 bases). Germline lookup yields CDR1 MNHNY and CDR2 SVGAGI (reference sequence). V lost 6 bases to trimming and J lost 9 bases, with 14 bases between them. The CDR3 runs 13 residues. CDR3 sequence (DNA): TGTGCCAGCAGCGCGGCCCAGGGGAAAAAACTGTTTTTT. This encodes CASSAAQGKKLFF.

The chain uses TRBV27 and TRBJ1-5; 9 bases are a match to TRBD1. With V trimmed by 5 bases and J by 3 bases, 5 bases remained unmatched. The CDR3 sequence is 15 residues long. Germline V lookup: CDR1 MNHEY, CDR2 SMNVEV (reference sequence). The CDR3 protein is CASSRGQGLNQPQHF. The CDR3 region has the DNA TGTGCCAGCAGTAGGGGACAGGGTCTCAATCAGCCCCAGCATTTT.

The chain is built from TRBV20-1 and TRBJ2-5; no clear D. Per germline, CDR1 DFQATT and CDR2 SNEGSKA (reference sequence). V lost 5 bases to trimming and J lost 5 bases, with 6 bases between them. CDR3 length: 10 amino acids. The CDR3, as DNA: TGCAGTGCTCTGGCTGAGACCCAGTACTTC. Residues: CSALAETQYF.

This clone was counted only a few times. This chain links TRBV6-5 with TRBJ2-3; 10 bases match TRBD1. Trimming removed 6 bases from V and 3 bases from J; junction bases left unmatched: 3. Germline V gives CDR1 MNHEY, CDR2 SVGAGI. This CDR3 comprises 14 residues. CDR3 amino acids: CASSRDRGTDTQYF. The CDR3 nucleotides are TGTGCCAGCAGCCGGGACAGGGGTACAGATACGCAGTATTTT.

The gene calls are TRBV5-5 and TRBJ1-2; 11 bases agree with TRBD1. The germline V gene encodes CDR1 SGHKS and CDR2 YYEKEE (reference sequence). The CDR3 totals 15 residues. J lost 2 bases, V lost 4 bases, and 4 bases had no gene match. DNA for the CDR3: TGTGCCAGCAGCCGAGGGACAGGGGGAAACTATGGCTACACCTTC. Translation: CASSRGTGGNYGYTF.

This chain joins TRBV19 and TRBJ1-2, with D maybe TRBD1 (5 bases). The CDR3 runs 11 residues. The germline V and J ends were trimmed by 5 bases and 8 bases, with 9 bases remaining between them. Germline-derived CDR1 and CDR2 are LNHDA and SQIVND (reference sequence). The DNA of the CDR3 is TGTGCCAGTAGTGACAGCAGAGGCTACACCTTC. Its translation is CASSDSRGYTF. The full variable domain, completed using reference TRBV19 and TRBJ1-2, is DGGITQSPKYLFRKEGQNVTLSCEQNLNHDAMYWYRQDPGQGLRLIYYSQIVNDFQKGDIAEGYSVSREKKESFPLTVTSAQKNPTAFYLCASSDSRGYTFGSGTRLTVV.

This rearrangement joins TRBV19 to TRBJ2-1, with 8 bases matching TRBD1. The CDR3 loop spans 15 amino acids. The V segment lost 6 bases and the J segment 6 bases; nucleotides outside the gene matches: 10. The germline V gene encodes CDR1 LNHDA and CDR2 SQIVND (reference sequence). The chain's CDR3 is CASSQGAASLNEQFF. CDR3 DNA: TGTGCCAGTAGCCAGGGGGCAGCATCTCTCAATGAGCAGTTCTTC.

The chain links TRBV30 to TRBJ1-4; 7 bases are a match to TRBD1. Germline CDR1 and CDR2: GTSNPN and SVGIG (reference sequence). V gave up 3 bases and J gave up 8 bases; unmatched junction bases: 12. The CDR3 consists of 15 residues. The CDR3 reads CAWRNRGLRGEKLFF. The CDR3 DNA sequence: TGTGCCTGGAGAAATCGTGGTCTCAGGGGGGAAAAACTGTTTTTT.

The chain recombines TRBV4-1 with TRBJ2-1, with TRBD1 matching 9 bases. CDR1 and CDR2 (germline): MGHRA, YSYEKL. V shed 1 base and J 5 bases; nucleotides not matched to a gene: 18. The CDR3 totals 20 residues. The CDR3 DNA sequence: TGCGCCAGCAGCCAAGGATTCAGGGACAGGGCTAGGCCAAGGAACAATGAGCAGTTCTTC. Encoded protein: CASSQGFRDRARPRNNEQFF.

This chain uses TRBV5-1 with TRBJ2-3, with TRBD2 matching 11 bases. CDR1 and CDR2 (germline): SGHRS, YFSETQ. The CDR3 extends over 15 amino acids. Trimming took 3 bases from V and 4 from J; bases not matched to a gene: 4. CDR3 amino acids: CASSSQTSGADTQYF. CDR3 coding DNA: TGCGCCAGCAGCTCACAGACTAGCGGGGCAGATACGCAGTATTTT.

This chain uses TRBV19 with TRBJ1-2, with TRBD1 matching over 7 bases. CDR3 length equals 14 residues. The ends lost 10 bases at V and 2 bases at J; junction bases unmatched: 10. Germline loops: CDR1 LNHDA, CDR2 SQIVND (reference sequence). The DNA for the CDR3 is TGTGCCACCATAAACAGGGGAATCAACTATGGCTACACCTTC. This codes for CATINRGINYGYTF.

The chain uses TRBV29-1 and TRBJ1-5; 8 bases line up with TRBD1. The CDR3 totals 13 residues. The junction had 7 bases not matched to a gene; V was cut back by 6 bases and J by 6 bases. Germline V gene lookup returns CDR1 SQVTM and CDR2 ANQGSEA. The CDR3 DNA follows: TGCAGCGTCGGACAGGGTATCGGTCAGCCCCAGCATTTT. It yields the protein CSVGQGIGQPQHF.

J is TRBJ2-3 and V is TRBV10-1; unclear D gene. CDR1 WNHNN and CDR2 SYGVQD come from the germline V gene (reference sequence). The CDR3 loop spans 15 amino acids. The V gene lost 2 bases and the J gene lost 0 bases, with 9 bases spanning the gap. CDR3 region: CASSEAVPSTDTQYF. As DNA, the CDR3 is TGCGCCAGCAGTGAGGCAGTTCCTAGCACAGATACGCAGTATTTT.

This clone was seen more than once but under ten times. The rearrangement links TRBV6-5 to TRBJ1-6, with D possibly being TRBD1 (6 bases). This CDR3 has 15 amino acids. CDR1 is MNHEY and CDR2 is SVGAGI in the germline V gene. Between the trimmed V and J ends, which lost 0 bases and 7 bases, there was a span of 10 bases. This CDR3 is CASSYSRDKNSPLHF. CDR3 bases: TGTGCCAGCAGTTACTCCCGGGACAAGAATTCACCCCTCCACTTT.

This sequence joins TRBV19 and TRBJ1-5; no clear D gene. From germline, CDR1 is LNHDA and CDR2 SQIVND (reference sequence). This CDR3 comprises 15 residues. V was clipped by 1 base and J by 0 bases, with 7 bases between them. CDR3 in DNA: TGTGCCAGTAGTATAGGAGCTTATAGCAATCAGCCCCAGCATTTT. Translating gives CASSIGAYSNQPQHF. Filled out from reference TRBV19 and TRBJ1-5, the complete variable domain reads DGGITQSPKYLFRKEGQNVTLSCEQNLNHDAMYWYRQDPGQGLRLIYYSQIVNDFQKGDIAEGYSVSREKKESFPLTVTSAQKNPTAFYLCASSIGAYSNQPQHFGDGTRLSIL.

The chain links TRBV29-1 to TRBJ1-2, with 10 bases matching TRBD1. The V segment lost 8 bases and the J segment 7 bases; nucleotides outside the gene matches: 7. The germline gives CDR1 SQVTM, CDR2 ANQGSEA. The CDR3 is 12 residues long. This CDR3 is CSTDRGLLGYTF. DNA of the CDR3: TGCAGCACCGACAGGGGGCTGCTTGGCTACACCTTC.